One sample yielded the 14 T cell receptor beta chains listed below, sequenced in a study of shared clonotypes between healthy human individuals. Libraries were prepared by immunoSEQ multiplex PCR; TCRdb keeps only in-frame clonotypes and omits some of them. The repertoire holds over a million clones, with roughly 96% as singletons. Sample: naive CD4+ T cells sorted from blood. Subset of the sample: CD45RA+ positively selected. The receptors derive from a man aged 25-40 years in good health.

The V call is TRBV6-1, the J call TRBJ1-5; D call uncertain. Between the trimmed V and J ends, which lost 7 bases and 5 bases, there was a span of 12 bases. Germline V gene sequence: CDR1 MNHNS, CDR2 SASEGT. The CDR3 spans 13 residues. The CDR3 is CASKMGFDQPQHF. The CDR3, as DNA: TGTGCCAGCAAAATGGGTTTTGATCAGCCCCAGCATTTT.

The chain carries TRBV7-9 and TRBJ2-1, with TRBD2 matching over 7 bases. CDR1 and CDR2 (germline): SEHNR, FQNEAQ (reference sequence). V trimming: 2 bases; J trimming: 7 bases; junction bases outside the gene matches: 11. This CDR3 has 16 residues. This CDR3 reads CASSLSFAGARNEQFF. CDR3 bases: TGTGCCAGCAGCTTAAGTTTTGCGGGAGCTCGGAATGAGCAGTTCTTC.

The V gene is TRBV10-3, the J gene TRBJ2-1; no reliable D call. The CDR3 is 11 amino acids. Germline-derived CDR1 and CDR2 are ENHRY and SYGVKD. V was trimmed by 6 bases and J by 9 bases, leaving 9 bases between them. CDR3 coding DNA: TGTGCCATCAGGGGCCCCACTGAGCAGTTCTTC. This codes for CAIRGPTEQFF.

The rearrangement links TRBV2 to TRBJ2-7; D tentatively fits TRBD1 or TRBD2 (5 bases each). CDR3 length: 15 amino acids. V lost 6 bases to trimming and J lost 3 bases, with 18 bases between them. Germline V CDR1 and CDR2: SNHLY, FYNNEI. The CDR3 bases are TGTGCCAGCAGGGGAGACAGACTCCTCCTCTACGAGCAGTACTTC. Its translation: CASRGDRLLLYEQYF.

The chain uses TRBV19 and TRBJ2-1, with a possible D match to TRBD1 (5 bases). Germline CDR1 is LNHDA and CDR2 is SQIVND (reference sequence). The germline V and J ends were trimmed by 9 bases and 6 bases, with 18 bases remaining between them. The CDR3 covers 14 residues. CDR3 coding DNA: TGTGCCAGCAGGGATAGGAGCCTGCTCAATGAGCAGTTCTTC. Protein product: CASRDRSLLNEQFF.

The chain uses TRBV29-1 and TRBJ2-3; 8 bases fit TRBD2. V dropped 4 bases and J dropped 1; count of bases not matched to a gene: 7. Germline V CDR1 and CDR2: SQVTM, ANQGSEA. The length of the CDR3 is 15 residues. Here the CDR3 reads CSVAGASGRTDTQYF. In DNA form, the CDR3 reads TGCAGCGTTGCCGGGGCTAGCGGGCGCACAGATACGCAGTATTTT.

The chain recombines TRBV30 with TRBJ1-3; D is unresolved. Germline V gene lookup returns CDR1 GTSNPN and CDR2 SVGIG (reference sequence). The CDR3 loop spans 14 amino acids. Trimming removed 4 bases at V and 8 bases at J, with 18 bases between. This CDR3 reads CAWKGVPNQDTIYF. The CDR3 DNA reads TGTGCCTGGAAGGGCGTTCCAAATCAAGACACCATATATTTT.

The chain recombines TRBV2 with TRBJ1-1; D ambiguous. The CDR3 covers 13 residues. CDR1 and CDR2 (germline): SNHLY, FYNNEI. V was shortened by 4 bases and J by 1 base, with 7 bases between the two germline ends. For the CDR3, the DNA is TGTGCCAGCAGTGCTCAGCGGAACACTGAAGCTTTCTTT. Its translation is CASSAQRNTEAFF.

This rearrangement joins TRBV29-1 to TRBJ1-1; perhaps TRBD1 as D (6 bases). Germline V CDR1 and CDR2: SQVTM, ANQGSEA. This CDR3 is 17 amino acids long. Trimming shortened V by 7 bases and J by 5 bases, and 29 bases separated the two germline ends. CDR3 amino acids: CSAFRDRDNGRRTEAFF. In nucleotides, the CDR3 is TGCAGCGCATTCAGGGACCGGGACAACGGGAGGAGGACTGAAGCTTTCTTT. The full variable domain, its missing parts supplied by reference TRBV29-1 and TRBJ1-1, is SAVISQKPSRDICQRGTSLTIQCQVDSQVTMMFWYRQQPGQSLTLIATANQGSEATYESGFVIDKFPISRPNLTFSTLTVSNMSPEDSSIYLCSAFRDRDNGRRTEAFFGQGTRLTVV.

The V call is TRBV18, the J call TRBJ2-5, with D tentatively TRBD2 (6 bases). The CDR3 runs to 14 residues. Trimming removed 5 bases at V and 3 bases at J, with 13 bases between. Per the germline V gene, CDR1 is KGHSH and CDR2 is LQKENI. The CDR3 bases are TGTGCCAGCTCAGAGTTAGCGGTAAAAGAGACCCAGTACTTC. Amino acid sequence: CASSELAVKETQYF.

This clone was detected once. V and J are TRBV4-1 and TRBJ1-1; D is perhaps TRBD1 (5 bases). The CDR3 extends over 15 amino acids. CDR1 is MGHRA and CDR2 is YSYEKL in the germline V gene. V was clipped by 0 bases and J by 5 bases, with 13 bases between them. This chain's CDR3 is CASSQEAPGRTEAFF. CDR3 DNA: TGCGCCAGCAGCCAAGAAGCCCCGGGACGGACTGAAGCTTTCTTT.

The chain is built from TRBV27 and TRBJ1-5; no reliable D call. Per the germline V gene, CDR1 is MNHEY and CDR2 is SMNVEV (reference sequence). This CDR3 contains 12 residues. V was cut by 4 bases and J by 4 bases, with 5 bases left in between. DNA for the CDR3: TGTGCCAGCAGTTCAGCAAATCAGCCCCAGCATTTT. Protein: CASSSANQPQHF.

The rearrangement links TRBV7-8 to TRBJ2-5, with 14 bases aligning to TRBD2. The CDR3 spans 18 residues. J gave up 1 base and V 1 base, and 5 bases lay outside the gene matches. Germline V gene data show CDR1 as SGHVS and CDR2 as FQNEAQ. CDR3 protein: CASSLGRLAGGPQETQYF. The DNA for the CDR3 is TGTGCCAGCAGCTTAGGGCGACTAGCGGGAGGGCCCCAAGAGACCCAGTACTTC.

The gene calls are TRBV11-2 and TRBJ1-4, with D possibly TRBD1 on 6 matching bases. Per the germline V gene, CDR1 is SGHAT and CDR2 is FQNNGV. The CDR3 runs to 13 residues. Trimming removed 5 bases from V and 10 bases from J, with 14 bases in between. The DNA for the CDR3 is TGTGCCAGCAGCCCCAACAGGGATGGAAAACTGTTTTTT. Its translation is CASSPNRDGKLFF.